This T cell receptor beta chain comes out of a study of Ad26.COV2.S vaccination and SARS-CoV-2 variants. The treatment here: roughly 19 received Ad26.COV2.S at low or high dose, single or two shots; five or six received placebo; per-sample allocation not given. Collection of samples fell on day 63 after the first vaccine or placebo injection. Points on this clone: No antigen is known for it.

Repertoires were generated with immunoSEQ multiplex PCR, while TCRdb's copy carries only in-frame clones and drops some. Of hundreds of thousands of clones detected, around 92% appear once; the ten largest clones hold over 1.5%. This CDR3 region has 14 residues. CDR1 is SGHTA, CDR2 FQGNSA, per germline. The V gene lost 5 bases and the J gene lost 3 bases, with 11 bases spanning the gap. Findings of the study overall: People given the vaccine had a wider spike-specific TCR breadth than placebo recipients did.

The TCR originated in a person between 18 and 60 years old who received the Ad26.COV2.S COVID-19 vaccine or a placebo. The sequences come from peripheral blood, collected in a trial of Ad26.COV2.S vaccine versus placebo. The chain carries TRBV7-2 and TRBJ2-1, with a tentative D call TRBD2 (5 bases). The CDR3 protein is CASSEGLRYNEQFF. The CDR3 coding sequence is TGTGCCAGCAGCGAAGGACTGCGCTACAATGAGCAGTTCTTC.